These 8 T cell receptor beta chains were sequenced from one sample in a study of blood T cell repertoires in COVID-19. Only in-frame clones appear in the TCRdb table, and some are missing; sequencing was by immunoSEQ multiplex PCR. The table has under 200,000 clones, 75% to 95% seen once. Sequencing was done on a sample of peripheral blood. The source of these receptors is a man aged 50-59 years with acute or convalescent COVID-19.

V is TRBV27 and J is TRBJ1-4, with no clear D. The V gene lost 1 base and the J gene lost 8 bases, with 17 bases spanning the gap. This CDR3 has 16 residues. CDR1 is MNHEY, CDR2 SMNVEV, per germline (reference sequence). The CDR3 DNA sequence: TGTGCCAGCAGTTTATACTATCCGGGGATGAGGGAAAAACTGTTTTTT. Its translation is CASSLYYPGMREKLFF.

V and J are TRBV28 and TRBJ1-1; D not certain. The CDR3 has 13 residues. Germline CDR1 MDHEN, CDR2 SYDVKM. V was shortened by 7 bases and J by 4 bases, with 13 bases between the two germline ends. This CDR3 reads CASTRQEGTEAFF. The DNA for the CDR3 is TGTGCCAGCACCAGGCAGGAAGGCACTGAAGCTTTCTTT.

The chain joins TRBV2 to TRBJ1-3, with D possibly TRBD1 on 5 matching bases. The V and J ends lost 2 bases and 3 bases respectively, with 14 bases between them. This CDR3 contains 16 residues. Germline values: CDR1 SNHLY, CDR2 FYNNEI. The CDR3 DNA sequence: TGTGCCAGCAGTGAACGCCCAACAGGTTTTGGAAACACCATATATTTT. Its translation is CASSERPTGFGNTIYF.

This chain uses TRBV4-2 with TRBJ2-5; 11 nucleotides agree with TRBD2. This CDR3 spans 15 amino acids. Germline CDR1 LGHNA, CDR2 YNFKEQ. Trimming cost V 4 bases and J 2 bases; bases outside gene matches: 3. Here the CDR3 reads CASSPLAGGQETQYF. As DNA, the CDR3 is TGTGCCAGCAGCCCGTTAGCGGGGGGGCAAGAGACCCAGTACTTC.

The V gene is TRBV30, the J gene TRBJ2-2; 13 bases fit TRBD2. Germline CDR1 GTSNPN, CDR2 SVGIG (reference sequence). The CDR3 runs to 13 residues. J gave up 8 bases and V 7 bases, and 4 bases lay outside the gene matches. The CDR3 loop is CASGTSGTGELFF. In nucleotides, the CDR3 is TGTGCCTCCGGGACTAGCGGGACTGGGGAGCTGTTTTTT.

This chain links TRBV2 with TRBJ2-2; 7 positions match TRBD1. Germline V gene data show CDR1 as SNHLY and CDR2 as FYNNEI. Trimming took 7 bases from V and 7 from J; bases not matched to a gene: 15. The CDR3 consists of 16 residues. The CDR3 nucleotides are TGTGCCAGCAATATACCACTTGGGACAGAAGGCGGGGAGCTGTTTTTT. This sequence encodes CASNIPLGTEGGELFF.

The CDR3 sequence: CASRLSGGTGELFF. CDR3 nucleotide sequence: TGTGCCAGCCGTCTCAGCGGTGGGACCGGGGAGCTGTTTTTT. The V call is TRBV3-1 (or the pseudogene TRBV3-2), the J call TRBJ2-2; TRBD2 is a possible D gene (5 bases). CDR1 and CDR2 from the germline V gene are LGHDT and YNNKEL (reference sequence). V lost 8 bases and J lost 5, with 15 bases in between. This CDR3 is built from 14 residues.

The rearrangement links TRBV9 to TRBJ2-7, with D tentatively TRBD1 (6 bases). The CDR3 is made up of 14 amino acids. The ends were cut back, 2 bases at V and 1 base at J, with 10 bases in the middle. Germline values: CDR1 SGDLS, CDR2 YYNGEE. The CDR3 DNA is TGTGCCAGCAGCGTGGACAGAAAGTCCTACGAGCAGTACTTC. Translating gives CASSVDRKSYEQYF.